This T cell receptor (beta chain) was obtained from a study of post-analysis software for immune sequencing data. Findings and limits, study-wide: Compared with controls, patients showed significantly lower normalized Chao1 diversity. With TRBV5-6, TRBV5-1 and TRBV20-1 included, about five TRBV segments were more frequent in patients than in controls.

CDR1 is MNHEY, CDR2 SVGAGI, per germline. The CDR3 is 13 amino acids. V lost 5 bases to trimming and J lost 2 bases, with 10 bases between them. Regarding this clonotype: The antigen remains unidentified.

TCR beta cDNA libraries had unique molecular identifiers. Each CDR3 protein is one row after TCRdb ran MiXCR on the PCR reads. The sample shows hundreds of thousands of distinct CDR3 sequences, roughly 40% of them seen only once. What was sequenced was blood. This TCR was sampled from a girl aged 2-10 years with multiple sclerosis. The V gene is TRBV6-5, the J gene TRBJ2-7, with a weak D call TRBD2 (6 bases). For the CDR3, the DNA is TGTGCCAGCAGTACGGGACTGACCTACGAGCAGTACTTC. It translates to CASSTGLTYEQYF.